These 3 T cell receptor beta chains came from one sample sequenced in a study of STAT5B mutations in CD4+ large granular lymphocyte leukemia. Libraries were prepared by immunoSEQ multiplex PCR; TCRdb keeps only in-frame clonotypes and omits some of them. Of around 20,000 clones in the sample, roughly 87% are singletons; the top ten hold 8.6%. Sequenced sample: CD4+ T cells from blood buffy coats. Receptor source: a human donor in good health.

The V and J genes are TRBV5-4 and TRBJ2-7, with a possible D match to TRBD1 (6 bases). The CDR3 is 14 amino acids. V was shortened by 5 bases and J by 2 bases, with 14 bases between the two germline ends. In germline, CDR1 is SGHNT, CDR2 YYREEE (reference sequence). CDR3 DNA: TGTGCCAGCAGGCGTGGCGGACAGACCTACGAGCAGTACTTC. Its translation is CASRRGGQTYEQYF.

The chain employs TRBV28 and TRBJ2-1; 9 nucleotides match TRBD2. The V gene's germline CDR1 is MDHEN and CDR2 SYDVKM. The V and J ends lost 2 bases and 9 bases, in that order; junction bases with no gene match: 8. This CDR3 has 15 amino acids. CDR3 bases: TGTGCCAGCAGTTTAGGTAGCGGGAGAAAGGGTGAGCAGTTCTTC. Translating gives CASSLGSGRKGEQFF. The full variable domain, with the rest looked up from reference TRBV28 and TRBJ2-1, is DVKVTQSSRYLVKRTGEKVFLECVQDMDHENMFWYRQDPGLGLRLIYFSYDVKMKEKGDIPEGYSVSREKKERFSLILESASTNQTSMYLCASSLGSGRKGEQFFGPGTRLTVL.

The V and J genes are TRBV28 and TRBJ1-1; TRBD1 matches at 9 bases. CDR3 length: 18 residues. Germline CDR1 MDHEN, CDR2 SYDVKM. V trimming: 5 bases; J trimming: 0 bases; junction bases outside the gene matches: 13. CDR3: CASSPPGQGIGVNTEAFF. CDR3 sequence (DNA): TGTGCCAGCAGTCCGCCGGGACAGGGTATTGGGGTGAACACTGAAGCTTTCTTT.